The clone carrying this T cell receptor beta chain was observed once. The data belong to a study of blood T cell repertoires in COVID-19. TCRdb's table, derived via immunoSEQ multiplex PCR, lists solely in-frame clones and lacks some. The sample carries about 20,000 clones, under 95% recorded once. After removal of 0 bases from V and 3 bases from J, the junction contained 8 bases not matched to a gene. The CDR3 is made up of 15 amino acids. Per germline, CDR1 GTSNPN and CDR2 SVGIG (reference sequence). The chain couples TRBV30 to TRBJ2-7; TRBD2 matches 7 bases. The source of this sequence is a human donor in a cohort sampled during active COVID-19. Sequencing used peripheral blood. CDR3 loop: CAWSVGASGGYEQYF. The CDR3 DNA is TGTGCCTGGAGTGTAGGGGCTAGCGGTGGCTACGAGCAGTACTTC.